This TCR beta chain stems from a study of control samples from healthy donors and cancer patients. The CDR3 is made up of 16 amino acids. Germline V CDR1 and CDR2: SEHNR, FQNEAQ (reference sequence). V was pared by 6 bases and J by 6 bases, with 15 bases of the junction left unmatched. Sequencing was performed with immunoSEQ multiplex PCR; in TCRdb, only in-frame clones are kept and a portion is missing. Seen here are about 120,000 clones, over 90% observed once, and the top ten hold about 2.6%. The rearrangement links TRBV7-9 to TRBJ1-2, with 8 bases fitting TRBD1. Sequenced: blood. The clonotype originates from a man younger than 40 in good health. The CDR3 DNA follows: TGTGCCAGCAGACCCATTAAAAAGGACAGGGTAAATGGCTACACCTTC. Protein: CASRPIKKDRVNGYTF.